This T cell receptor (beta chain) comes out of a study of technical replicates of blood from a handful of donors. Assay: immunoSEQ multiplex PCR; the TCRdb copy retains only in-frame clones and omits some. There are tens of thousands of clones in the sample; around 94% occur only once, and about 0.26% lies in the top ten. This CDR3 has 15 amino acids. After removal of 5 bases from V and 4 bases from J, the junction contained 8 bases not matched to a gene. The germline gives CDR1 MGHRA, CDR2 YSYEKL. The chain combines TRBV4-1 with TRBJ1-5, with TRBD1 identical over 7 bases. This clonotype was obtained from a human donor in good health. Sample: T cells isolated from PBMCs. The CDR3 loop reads CASSTHRDSNQPQHF. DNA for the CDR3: TGCGCCAGCAGCACACACCGGGACAGTAATCAGCCCCAGCATTTT.